This paragraph covers one T cell receptor (beta chain) sequence. Its antigen is not known. This sample stems from a study of radiation and T cells in renal cell carcinoma. From germline, CDR1 is SGHRS and CDR2 YFSETQ. The V end lost 0 bases, the J end lost 0 bases, and 8 bases lay between the germline ends. CDR3 size: 15 residues. Described time point: baseline pretreatment blood. Treatment described: 15 Gy SBRT to primary tumor, nephrectomy 4 weeks later. Serial blood draws occurred at baseline and 2 and 4 weeks post-SBRT. The tumor was a clear cell renal cell carcinoma. Study observations and caveats: Top tumor clonotypes rose in blood 2 weeks post-radiation, then contracted.

Generated by immunoSEQ multiplex PCR, the TCRdb table keeps only in-frame clones and is missing some. The sample shows about 88,000 clones, less than 90% of them seen only once. Sample: blood, taken from a patient whose treatment included radiotherapy and nephrectomy. V and J are TRBV5-1 and TRBJ2-3; tentatively, D is TRBD2 (6 bases). This clonotype originated in a man aged 45 to 65 with renal cell carcinoma. CDR3 region: CASSLGAGSTDTQYF. Here the CDR3 DNA reads TGCGCCAGCAGCTTGGGGGCGGGAAGCACAGATACGCAGTATTTT. Variable domain in full (rest from reference TRBV5-1 and TRBJ2-3): KAGVTQTPRYLIKTRGQQVTLSCSPISGHRSVSWYQQTPGQGLQFLFEYFSETQRNKGNFPGRFSGRQFSNSRSEMNVSTLELGDSALYLCASSLGAGSTDTQYFGPGTRLTVL.